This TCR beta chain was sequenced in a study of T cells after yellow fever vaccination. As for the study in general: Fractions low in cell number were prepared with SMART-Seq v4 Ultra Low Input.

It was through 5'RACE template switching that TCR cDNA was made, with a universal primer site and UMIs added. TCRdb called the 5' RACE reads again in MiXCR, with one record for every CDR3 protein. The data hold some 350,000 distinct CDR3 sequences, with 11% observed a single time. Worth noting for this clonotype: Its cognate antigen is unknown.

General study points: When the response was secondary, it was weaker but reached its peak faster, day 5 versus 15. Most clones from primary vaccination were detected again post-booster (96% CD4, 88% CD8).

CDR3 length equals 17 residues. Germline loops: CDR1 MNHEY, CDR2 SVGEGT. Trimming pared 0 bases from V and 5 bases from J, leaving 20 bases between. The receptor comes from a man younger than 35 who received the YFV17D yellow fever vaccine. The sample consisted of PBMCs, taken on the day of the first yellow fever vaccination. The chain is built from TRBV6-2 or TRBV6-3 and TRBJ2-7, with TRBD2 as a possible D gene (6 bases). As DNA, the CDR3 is TGTGCCAGCAGTTACTCCCCTCAGGTAGGAGGGTACCACGAGCAGTACTTC. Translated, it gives CASSYSPQVGGYHEQYF.